This entry lists 21 T cell receptor beta chains sequenced from one sample in a study of T cell changes during pregnancy in multiple sclerosis. This table comes from immunoSEQ multiplex PCR, and its TCRdb copy is limited to in-frame clones, with some not included. The repertoire includes 55,000 to 70,000 clones, 93% of them detected once, and approximately 1.7% sits in the top ten. The sample in question was peripheral blood, obtained after pregnancy. These TCRs come from a female donor with multiple sclerosis, enrolled in a pregnancy study.

The chain has TRBV6-6 and TRBJ1-1, with D tentatively TRBD1 (6 bases). V lost 6 bases and J lost 1, with 9 bases in between. The CDR3 contains 13 residues. The V gene's germline CDR1 is MNHNY and CDR2 SVGAGI (reference sequence). The CDR3: CASRMTGNTEAFF. The CDR3 DNA follows: TGTGCCAGCAGGATGACAGGGAACACTGAAGCTTTCTTT.

The chain carries TRBV18 and TRBJ1-1, with D maybe TRBD1 (5 bases). CDR3 size: 15 residues. V lost 0 bases and J 2 bases, leaving 10 bases between the germline ends. Germline values: CDR1 KGHSH, CDR2 LQKENI. The CDR3 DNA is TGTGCCAGCTCACCACCGAAGGGGTTTAACACTGAAGCTTTCTTT. Protein sequence: CASSPPKGFNTEAFF.

The chain combines TRBV13 with TRBJ2-5, with TRBD2 matching over 8 bases. J gave up 2 bases and V 2 bases, and 4 bases lay outside the gene matches. CDR1 is PRHDT, CDR2 FYEKMQ, per germline (reference sequence). The CDR3 consists of 15 residues. The CDR3 spells CASSLSGGGQETQYF. The CDR3 nucleotides read TGTGCCAGCAGCTTAAGCGGGGGCGGGCAAGAGACCCAGTACTTC. Drawing the rest from reference TRBV13 and TRBJ2-5, the complete variable domain is AAGVIQSPRHLIKEKRETATLKCYPIPRHDTVYWYQQGPGQDPQFLISFYEKMQSDKGSIPDRFSAQQFSDYHSELNMSSLELGDSALYFCASSLSGGGQETQYFGPGTRLLVL.

This rearrangement joins TRBV9 to TRBJ2-1, with a weak D call TRBD2 (6 bases). V was trimmed by 6 bases and J by 2 bases, leaving 15 bases between them. Germline CDR1 reads SGDLS; CDR2 reads YYNGEE. The CDR3 runs to 15 residues. The CDR3 region is CASTRTSTAYNEQFF. Here the CDR3 DNA reads TGTGCCAGCACAAGAACTAGCACAGCCTACAATGAGCAGTTCTTC.

The chain uses TRBV28 and TRBJ2-7, with 11 bases matching TRBD2. CDR1 and CDR2 (germline): MDHEN, SYDVKM. V lost 6 bases to trimming and J lost 7 bases; unmatched junction nucleotides: 11. The CDR3 covers 15 residues. This CDR3 is CASRPGTSGQKEQYF. Written as DNA, the CDR3 is TGTGCCAGCAGGCCCGGGACTAGCGGTCAGAAAGAGCAGTACTTC.

This clone was seen once. The chain recombines TRBV27 with TRBJ2-1; weak D call: TRBD2 (5 bases). This CDR3 region has 18 residues. V lost 5 bases, J lost 4 bases, and 24 bases lay in between. CDR1 is MNHEY, CDR2 SMNVEV, per germline (reference sequence). CDR3 sequence: CASSPTDLLGNFYNEQFF. The CDR3 DNA is TGTGCCAGCAGTCCGACGGACCTACTCGGGAATTTTTACAATGAGCAGTTCTTC.

This clone was picked up a small number of times. The rearrangement uses TRBV27 and TRBJ1-1; possibly TRBD1 for D (5 bases). This CDR3 comprises 14 residues. Trimming removed 6 bases at V and 6 bases at J, with 17 bases between. Germline loops: CDR1 MNHEY, CDR2 SMNVEV (reference sequence). The CDR3 bases are TGTGCCAGCAGCCCGTCGTGGGGGGACCCTGAAGCTTTCTTT. This sequence encodes CASSPSWGDPEAFF.

The J gene is TRBJ2-1, the V gene TRBV6-7; 7 bases agree with TRBD1. TRBV6-7 has ORF status, its function being uncertain. The CDR3 is 14 amino acids. V gave up 10 bases and J gave up 10 bases; unmatched junction bases: 16. The CDR3 coding sequence is TGTGCCACAGCAGGGGGAGTCAGCCTTAACGAGCAGTTCTTC. It specifies CATAGGVSLNEQFF.

The chain has TRBV7-2 and TRBJ2-7; TRBD1 aligns across 10 bases. CDR1 is SGHTA, CDR2 FQGNSA, per germline. V was clipped by 3 bases and J by 6 bases; unmatched bases: 5. CDR3 size: 14 residues. CDR3 in DNA: TGTGCCAGCAGCTTCGGGGACAGGGGATCCGAGCAGTACTTC. This translates into CASSFGDRGSEQYF.

The table lists this clone with a few counts. CDR3 residues: CASSIDGGRNTEAFF. Here the CDR3 DNA reads TGTGCCAGTAGTATCGACGGGGGGCGAAACACTGAAGCTTTCTTT. The rearrangement joins TRBV19 to TRBJ1-1; D may be TRBD1 (6 bases). This CDR3 is 15 amino acids long. Per the germline V gene, CDR1 is LNHDA and CDR2 is SQIVND (reference sequence). The V and J ends lost 3 bases and 2 bases respectively, with 13 bases between them. Drawing the rest from reference TRBV19 and TRBJ1-1, the complete variable domain is DGGITQSPKYLFRKEGQNVTLSCEQNLNHDAMYWYRQDPGQGLRLIYYSQIVNDFQKGDIAEGYSVSREKKESFPLTVTSAQKNPTAFYLCASSIDGGRNTEAFFGQGTRLTVV.

The chain combines TRBV7-6 with TRBJ1-3; the D gene is possibly TRBD1 (5 bases). V dropped 5 bases and J dropped 2 bases, with 16 bases sitting between them. This CDR3 spans 16 amino acids. CDR1 SGHVS and CDR2 FNYEAQ come from the germline V gene. The CDR3 loop reads CASSTSAPGAGNTIYF. The CDR3 DNA sequence: TGTGCCAGCAGCACCTCAGCCCCGGGGGCTGGAAACACCATATATTTT.

The gene calls are TRBV6-1 and TRBJ1-1, with D tentatively TRBD1 (5 bases). The germline V gene encodes CDR1 MNHNS and CDR2 SASEGT. The CDR3 loop spans 15 amino acids. Trimming took 4 bases from V and 0 from J, leaving 12 bases between them. The CDR3 DNA is TGTGCCAGCAGTGGCGCGAAAGGGGTGAACACTGAAGCTTTCTTT. Protein sequence: CASSGAKGVNTEAFF.

This clone was picked up a small number of times. The rearrangement joins TRBV7-6 to TRBJ2-7; D not resolved. Trimming pared 0 bases from V and 3 bases from J, leaving 6 bases between. The CDR3 has 13 residues. Germline CDR1 SGHVS, CDR2 FNYEAQ. DNA for the CDR3: TGTGCCAGCAGCTTAGCTTACAACTACGAGCAGTACTTC. This encodes CASSLAYNYEQYF.

This chain connects TRBV28 to TRBJ2-7; 8 bases line up with TRBD1. After removal of 2 bases from V and 4 bases from J, the junction contained 1 base not matched to a gene. Germline lookup yields CDR1 MDHEN and CDR2 SYDVKM. CDR3 size: 13 residues. CDR3: CASSLRQGYEQYF. The CDR3 DNA follows: TGTGCCAGCAGTTTACGACAGGGGTACGAGCAGTACTTC.

This chain uses TRBV4-3 with TRBJ1-4; D gene uncertain. V gave up 0 bases and J gave up 7 bases, with 12 bases separating them. Germline V gene lookup returns CDR1 LGHNA and CDR2 YSLEER. This CDR3 is 15 amino acids long. CDR3 sequence (DNA): TGCGCCAGCAGCCAAGACTCTTGGTCGAGTGAAAAACTGTTTTTT. Translation gives CASSQDSWSSEKLFF.

In DNA, the CDR3 is TGTGCCAGCATTGGGGGGTTCGGGGCCAACGTCCTGACTTTC. Its protein product is CASIGGFGANVLTF. V and J are TRBV13 and TRBJ2-6; perhaps TRBD2 as D (6 bases). From germline, CDR1 is PRHDT and CDR2 FYEKMQ (reference sequence). This CDR3 region has 14 residues. Trimming removed 7 bases at V and 4 bases at J, with 11 bases between.

The rearrangement uses TRBV27 and TRBJ1-2; TRBD1 aligns across 7 bases. CDR1 and CDR2 from the germline V gene are MNHEY and SMNVEV (reference sequence). This CDR3 has 15 amino acids. With 5 bases clipped from V and 0 bases from J, the junction kept 6 bases outside the gene matches. CDR3 protein: CASSPRGWANYGYTF. The CDR3 region has the DNA TGTGCCAGCAGTCCCAGGGGGTGGGCTAACTATGGCTACACCTTC.

This rearrangement joins TRBV6-5 to TRBJ2-1, with a weak D call TRBD2 (5 bases). CDR1 and CDR2 (germline): MNHEY, SVGAGI. The V gene lost 0 bases and the J gene lost 4 bases, with 10 bases spanning the gap. The CDR3 runs 15 residues. This CDR3 is CASSYSKSGYNEQFF. Written as DNA, the CDR3 is TGTGCCAGCAGTTACTCGAAAAGCGGATACAATGAGCAGTTCTTC.

The chain joins TRBV28 to TRBJ1-3; unclear D gene. With 3 bases removed from V and 4 bases from J, the gap between germline ends came to 10 bases. The CDR3 extends over 14 amino acids. CDR1 MDHEN and CDR2 SYDVKM come from the germline V gene. The CDR3 sequence: CASSFPGSGNTIYF. The CDR3 nucleotides read TGTGCCAGCAGTTTTCCAGGATCGGGAAACACCATATATTTT.

The J gene is TRBJ2-7, the V gene TRBV6-1, with TRBD2 matching over 12 bases. The V gene's germline CDR1 is MNHNS and CDR2 SASEGT. Trimming at V came to 4 bases and at J to 5 bases, leaving 15 bases not matched to a gene. This CDR3 comprises 18 residues. The CDR3 protein is CASSGGGLAGPPIHEQYF. CDR3 nucleotide sequence: TGTGCCAGCAGTGGAGGCGGACTAGCGGGACCCCCCATACACGAGCAGTACTTC.

The chain has TRBV11-3 and TRBJ2-1; 7 positions match TRBD2. The CDR3 covers 16 residues. Germline V gene sequence: CDR1 SGHNT, CDR2 YENEEA. V was pared by 1 base and J by 9 bases, with 12 bases of the junction left unmatched. The CDR3 region is CASSLGGGRPPVEQFF. CDR3 sequence (DNA): TGTGCCAGCAGCTTAGGTGGCGGGAGACCCCCCGTTGAGCAGTTCTTC.